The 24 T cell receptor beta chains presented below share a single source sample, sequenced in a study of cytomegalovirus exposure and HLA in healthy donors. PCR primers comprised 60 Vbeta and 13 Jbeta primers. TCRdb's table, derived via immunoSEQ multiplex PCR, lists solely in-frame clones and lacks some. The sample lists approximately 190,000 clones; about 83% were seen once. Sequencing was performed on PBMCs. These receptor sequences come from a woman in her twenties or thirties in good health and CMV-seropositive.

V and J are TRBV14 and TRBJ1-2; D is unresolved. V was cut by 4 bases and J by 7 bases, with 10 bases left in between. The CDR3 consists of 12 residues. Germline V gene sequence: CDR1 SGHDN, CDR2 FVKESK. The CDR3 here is CASSRAVGGYTF. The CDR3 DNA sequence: TGTGCCAGCAGCCGGGCAGTCGGTGGCTACACCTTC.

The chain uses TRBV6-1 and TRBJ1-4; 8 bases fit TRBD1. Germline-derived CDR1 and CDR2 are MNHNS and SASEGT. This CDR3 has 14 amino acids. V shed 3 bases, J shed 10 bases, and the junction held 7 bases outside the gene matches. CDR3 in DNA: TGTGCCAGCAGTGAGACAGGGGAGATAGGAAAACTGTTTTTT. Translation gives CASSETGEIGKLFF.

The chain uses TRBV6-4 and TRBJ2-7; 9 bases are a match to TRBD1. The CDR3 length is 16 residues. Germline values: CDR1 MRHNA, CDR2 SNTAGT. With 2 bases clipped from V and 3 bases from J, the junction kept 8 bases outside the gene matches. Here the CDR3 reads CASSDGTGPFYYEQYF. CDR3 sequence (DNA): TGTGCCAGCAGTGACGGGACAGGGCCGTTCTACTACGAGCAGTACTTC.

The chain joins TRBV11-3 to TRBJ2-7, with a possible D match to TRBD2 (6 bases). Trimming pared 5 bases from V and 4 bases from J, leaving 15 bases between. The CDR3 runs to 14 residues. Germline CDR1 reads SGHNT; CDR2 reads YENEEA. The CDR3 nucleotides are TGTGCCAGCAGCCGGGGCCCCGGAGGGTACGAGCAGTACTTC. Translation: CASSRGPGGYEQYF.

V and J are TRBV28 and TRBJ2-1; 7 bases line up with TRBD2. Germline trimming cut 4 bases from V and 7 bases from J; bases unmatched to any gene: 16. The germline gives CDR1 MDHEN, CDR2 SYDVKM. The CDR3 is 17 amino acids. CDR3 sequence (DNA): TGTGCCAGCAGTTACGTGGAAGCGGGACTCGTACGGAATGAGCAGTTCTTC. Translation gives CASSYVEAGLVRNEQFF.

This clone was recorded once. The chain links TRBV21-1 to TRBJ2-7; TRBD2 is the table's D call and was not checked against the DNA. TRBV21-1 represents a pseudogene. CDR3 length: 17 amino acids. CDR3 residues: CASNGTSGDPISYEQYF. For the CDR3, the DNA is TGTGCCAGCAATGGGACTAGCGGGGATCCCATCTCCTACGAGCAGTACTTC.

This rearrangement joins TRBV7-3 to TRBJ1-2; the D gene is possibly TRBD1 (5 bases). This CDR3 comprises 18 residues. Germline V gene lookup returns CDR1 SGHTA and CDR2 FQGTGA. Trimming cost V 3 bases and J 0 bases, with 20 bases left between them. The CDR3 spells CASSLESGWYMANYGYTF. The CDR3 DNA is TGTGCCAGCAGCTTGGAATCAGGGTGGTATATGGCTAACTATGGCTACACCTTC.

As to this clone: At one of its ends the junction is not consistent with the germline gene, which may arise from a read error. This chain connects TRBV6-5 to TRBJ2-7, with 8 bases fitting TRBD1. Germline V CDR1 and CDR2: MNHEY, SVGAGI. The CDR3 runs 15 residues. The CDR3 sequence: CASSYSQGASSEQYF. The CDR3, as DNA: TGTGCCAGCAGTTACAGTCAGGGGGCCTCCTCCGAGCAGTACTTC.

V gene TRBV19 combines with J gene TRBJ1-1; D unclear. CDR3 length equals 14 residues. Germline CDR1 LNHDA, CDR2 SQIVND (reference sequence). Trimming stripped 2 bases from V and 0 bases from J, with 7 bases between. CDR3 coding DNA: TGTGCCAGTAGTATAACAGCCATGAACACTGAAGCTTTCTTT. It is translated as CASSITAMNTEAFF.

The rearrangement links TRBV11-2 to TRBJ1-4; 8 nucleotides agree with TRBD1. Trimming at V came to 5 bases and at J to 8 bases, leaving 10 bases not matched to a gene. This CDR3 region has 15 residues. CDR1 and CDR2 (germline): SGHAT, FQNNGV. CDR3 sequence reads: CASSRSRDRREKLFF. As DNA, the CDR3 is TGTGCCAGCAGCCGGAGCCGGGACAGGAGGGAAAAACTGTTTTTT. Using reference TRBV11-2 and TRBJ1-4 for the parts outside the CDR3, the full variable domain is EAGVAQSPRYKIIEKRQSVAFWCNPISGHATLYWYQQILGQGPKLLIQFQNNGVVDDSQLPKDRFSAERLKGVDSTLKIQPAKLEDSAVYLCASSRSRDRREKLFFGSGTQLSVL.

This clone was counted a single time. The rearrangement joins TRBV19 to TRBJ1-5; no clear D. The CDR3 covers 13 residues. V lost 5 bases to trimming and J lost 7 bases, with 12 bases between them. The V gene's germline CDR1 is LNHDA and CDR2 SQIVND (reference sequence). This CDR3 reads CASSASGSQPQHF. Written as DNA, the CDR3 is TGTGCCAGTAGTGCTAGCGGGTCGCAGCCCCAGCATTTT.

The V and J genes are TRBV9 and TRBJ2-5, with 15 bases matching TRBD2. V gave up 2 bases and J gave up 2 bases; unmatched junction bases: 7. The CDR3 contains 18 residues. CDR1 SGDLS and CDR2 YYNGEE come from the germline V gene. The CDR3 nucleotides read TGTGCCAGCAGCGTGGGGACTAGCGGGGGGACCAAGCAAGAGACCCAGTACTTC. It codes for CASSVGTSGGTKQETQYF.

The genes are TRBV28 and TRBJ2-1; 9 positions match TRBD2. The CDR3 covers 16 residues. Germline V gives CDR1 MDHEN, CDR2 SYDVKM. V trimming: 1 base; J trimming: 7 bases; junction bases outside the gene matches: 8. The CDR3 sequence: CASSLLSSGIGNEQFF. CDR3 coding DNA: TGTGCCAGCAGTTTATTATCTAGCGGGATTGGGAATGAGCAGTTCTTC.

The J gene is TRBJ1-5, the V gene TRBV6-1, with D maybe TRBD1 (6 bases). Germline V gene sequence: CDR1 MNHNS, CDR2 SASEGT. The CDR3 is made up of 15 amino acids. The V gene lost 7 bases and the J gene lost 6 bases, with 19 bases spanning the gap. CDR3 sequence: CASTFSLQGGQPQHF. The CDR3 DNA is TGTGCCAGCACTTTCTCTTTACAGGGCGGTCAGCCCCAGCATTTT.

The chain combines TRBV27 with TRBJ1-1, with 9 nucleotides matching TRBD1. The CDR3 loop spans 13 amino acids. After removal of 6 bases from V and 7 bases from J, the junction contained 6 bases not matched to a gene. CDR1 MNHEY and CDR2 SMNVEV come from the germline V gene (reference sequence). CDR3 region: CASSRGQGSEAFF. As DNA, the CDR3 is TGTGCCAGCAGCCGCGGACAGGGGAGTGAAGCTTTCTTT.

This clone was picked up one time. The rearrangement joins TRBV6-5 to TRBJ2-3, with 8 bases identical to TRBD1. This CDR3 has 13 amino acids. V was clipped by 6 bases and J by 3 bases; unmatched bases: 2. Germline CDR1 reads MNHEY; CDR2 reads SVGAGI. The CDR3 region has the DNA TGTGCCAGCAGACGACAGGGGACAGATACGCAGTATTTT. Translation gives CASRRQGTDTQYF.

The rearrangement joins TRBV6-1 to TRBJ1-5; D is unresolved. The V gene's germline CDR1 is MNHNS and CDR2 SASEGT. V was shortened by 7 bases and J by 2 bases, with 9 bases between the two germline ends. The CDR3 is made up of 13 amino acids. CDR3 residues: CASTGWGNQPQHF. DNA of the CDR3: TGTGCCAGCACGGGTTGGGGCAATCAGCCCCAGCATTTT.

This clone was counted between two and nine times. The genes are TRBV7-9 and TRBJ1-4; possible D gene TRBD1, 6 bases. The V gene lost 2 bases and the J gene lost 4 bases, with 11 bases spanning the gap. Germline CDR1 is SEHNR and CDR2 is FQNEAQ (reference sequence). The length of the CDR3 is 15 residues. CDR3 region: CASSLLEQGNEKLFF. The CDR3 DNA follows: TGTGCCAGCAGCTTACTCGAACAGGGTAATGAAAAACTGTTTTTT.

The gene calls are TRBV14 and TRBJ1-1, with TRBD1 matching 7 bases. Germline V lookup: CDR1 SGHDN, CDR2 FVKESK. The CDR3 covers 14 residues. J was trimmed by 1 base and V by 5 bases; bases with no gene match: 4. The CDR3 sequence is CASSVNRGNTEAFF. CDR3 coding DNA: TGTGCCAGCAGCGTCAACAGGGGGAACACTGAAGCTTTCTTT. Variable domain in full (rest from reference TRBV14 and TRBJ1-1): EAGVTQFPSHSVIEKGQTVTLRCDPISGHDNLYWYRRVMGKEIKFLLHFVKESKQDESGMPNNRFLAERTGGTYSTLKVQPAELEDSGVYFCASSVNRGNTEAFFGQGTRLTVV.

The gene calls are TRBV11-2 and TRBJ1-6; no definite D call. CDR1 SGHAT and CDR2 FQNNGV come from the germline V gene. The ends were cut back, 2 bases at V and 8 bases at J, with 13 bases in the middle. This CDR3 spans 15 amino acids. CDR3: CASSLTGFGDSPLHF. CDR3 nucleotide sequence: TGTGCCAGCAGCTTAACGGGGTTTGGCGATTCACCCCTCCACTTT.

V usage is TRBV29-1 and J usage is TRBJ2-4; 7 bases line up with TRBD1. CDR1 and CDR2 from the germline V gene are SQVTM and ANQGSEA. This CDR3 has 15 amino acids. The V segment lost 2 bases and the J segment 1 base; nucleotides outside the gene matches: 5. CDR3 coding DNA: TGCAGCGTTGAACGGCTCAGGGGGGCCAAAAACATTCAGTACTTC. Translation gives CSVERLRGAKNIQYF.

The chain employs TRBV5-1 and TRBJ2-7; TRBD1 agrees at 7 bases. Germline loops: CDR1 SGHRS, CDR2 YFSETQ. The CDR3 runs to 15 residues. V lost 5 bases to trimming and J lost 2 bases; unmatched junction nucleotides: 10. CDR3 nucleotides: TGCGCCAGCAGGCCCCGGGACAGCTCAGCCTACGAGCAGTACTTC. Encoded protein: CASRPRDSSAYEQYF.

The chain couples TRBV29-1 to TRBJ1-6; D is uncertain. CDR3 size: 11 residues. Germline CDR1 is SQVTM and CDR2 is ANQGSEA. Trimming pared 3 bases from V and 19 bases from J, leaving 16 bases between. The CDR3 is CSVDAGARVHF. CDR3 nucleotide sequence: TGCAGCGTTGATGCGGGTGCCAGAGTACACTTT.

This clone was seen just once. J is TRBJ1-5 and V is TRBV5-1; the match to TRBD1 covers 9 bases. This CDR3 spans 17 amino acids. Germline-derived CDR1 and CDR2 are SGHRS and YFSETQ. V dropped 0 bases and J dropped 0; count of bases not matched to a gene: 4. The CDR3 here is CASSLGDRVYSNQPQHF. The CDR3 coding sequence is TGCGCCAGCAGCTTGGGGGACAGGGTCTATAGCAATCAGCCCCAGCATTTT.